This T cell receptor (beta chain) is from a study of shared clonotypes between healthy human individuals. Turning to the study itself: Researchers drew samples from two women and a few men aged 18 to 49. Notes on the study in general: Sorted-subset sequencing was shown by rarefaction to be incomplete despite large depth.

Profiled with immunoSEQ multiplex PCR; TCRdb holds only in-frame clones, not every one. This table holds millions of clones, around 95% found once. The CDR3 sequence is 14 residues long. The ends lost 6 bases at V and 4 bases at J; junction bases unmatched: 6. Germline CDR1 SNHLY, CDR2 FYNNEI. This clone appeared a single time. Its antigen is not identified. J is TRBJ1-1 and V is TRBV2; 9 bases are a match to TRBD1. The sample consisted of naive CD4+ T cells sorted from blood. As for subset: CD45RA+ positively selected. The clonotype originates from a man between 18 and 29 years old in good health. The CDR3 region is CASSEQGAPTEAFF. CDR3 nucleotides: TGTGCCAGCAGCGAACAGGGGGCGCCCACTGAAGCTTTCTTT.